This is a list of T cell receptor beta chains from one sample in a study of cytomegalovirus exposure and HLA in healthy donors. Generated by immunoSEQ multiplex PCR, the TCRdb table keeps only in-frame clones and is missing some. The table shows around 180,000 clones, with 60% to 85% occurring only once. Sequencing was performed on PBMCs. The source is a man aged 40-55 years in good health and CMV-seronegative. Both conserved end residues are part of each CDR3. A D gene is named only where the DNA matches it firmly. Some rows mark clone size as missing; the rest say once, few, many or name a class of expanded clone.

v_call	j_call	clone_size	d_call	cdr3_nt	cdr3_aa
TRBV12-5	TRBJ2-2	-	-	TGTGCTAGTGGTTTGGTAGTAGGGGCTGTCGGGGAGCTGTTTTTT	CASGLVVGAVGELFF
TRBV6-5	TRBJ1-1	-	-	TGTGCCAGCAAACGCGGACAGAACACTGAAGCTTTCTTT	CASKRGQNTEAFF
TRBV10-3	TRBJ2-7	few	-	TGTGCCATCAGTGGGACACTTAAATCTTACGAGCAGTACTTC	CAISGTLKSYEQYF
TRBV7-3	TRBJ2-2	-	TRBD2	TGTGCCAGCAGCTTATGGGCTAGCGGGAAAACGAACACCGGGGAGCTGTTTTTT	CASSLWASGKTNTGELFF
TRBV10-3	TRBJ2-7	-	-	TGTGCCATCAGTGAGTCTCCCCACGAGCAGTACTTC	CAISESPHEQYF
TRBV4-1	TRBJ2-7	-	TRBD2	TGCGCCAGCAGCCAAGGGGCTAGCGGGAGATCCGAGCAGTACTTC	CASSQGASGRSEQYF
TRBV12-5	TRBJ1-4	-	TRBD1	TGTGCTAGTGCCCCCGGGACAGGAAGAACCGCTAATGAAAAACTGTTTTTT	CASAPGTGRTANEKLFF
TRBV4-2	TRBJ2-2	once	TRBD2	TGTGCCAGCAGCCAATATAGCGGGAGGGGTGACACCGGGGAGCTGTTTTTT	CASSQYSGRGDTGELFF
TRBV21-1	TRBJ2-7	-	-	TGTGCCAGCAGCAAAGTACCCCCCTCACGAGGATACTACGAGCAGTACTTC	CASSKVPPSRGYYEQYF
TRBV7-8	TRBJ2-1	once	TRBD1	TGTGCCAGCAGCCTGCGGGCGGGACAGGGGTATGTCCATGAGCAGTTCTTC	CASSLRAGQGYVHEQFF
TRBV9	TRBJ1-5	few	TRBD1	TGTGCCAGCAGCCCAGGGACAGAGCGTAATCAGCCCCAGCATTTT	CASSPGTERNQPQHF
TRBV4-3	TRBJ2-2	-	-	TGCGCCAGCAGCCGAGGTGGACGGGACGGGGAGCTGTTTTTT	CASSRGGRDGELFF
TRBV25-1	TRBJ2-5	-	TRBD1	TGTGCCAGCAGTGGGCCCCCGACAGGGGCAGAAGAGACCCAGTACTTC	CASSGPPTGAEETQYF
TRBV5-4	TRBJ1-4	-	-	TGTGCCAGCAGCCTGATGACAGGAGATGAAAAACTGTTTTTT	CASSLMTGDEKLFF
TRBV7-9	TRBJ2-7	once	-	TGTGCCAGCAGCTCCCGGGACACCGGCCTCTACGAGCAGTACTTC	CASSSRDTGLYEQYF
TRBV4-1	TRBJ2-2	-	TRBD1	TGCGCCAGCAGCCCTTCGAGGGACAGGGGGCAAATCGGGGAGCTGTTTTTT	CASSPSRDRGQIGELFF
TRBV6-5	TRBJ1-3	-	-	TGTGCCAGCAGTAAGAGCTCTGGAAACACCATATATTTT	CASSKSSGNTIYF
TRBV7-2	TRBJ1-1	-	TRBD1	TGTGCCAGCAGCCGACGGACAGGGAACACTGAAGCTTTCTTT	CASSRRTGNTEAFF
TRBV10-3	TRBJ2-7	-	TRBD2	TGTGCCATCAGTGAGGGGCGGGGGTCCTACGAGCAGTACTTC	CAISEGRGSYEQYF
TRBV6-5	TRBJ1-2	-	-	TGTGCCAGCAGTTACCAGGGCACAGACTATGGCTACACCTTC	CASSYQGTDYGYTF
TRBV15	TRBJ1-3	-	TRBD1	TGTGCCACCAGCAGAGGACAGGGTGCCAACACCATATATTTT	CATSRGQGANTIYF
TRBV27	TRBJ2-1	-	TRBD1	TGTGCCAGCAGCCCCGGGACAGGGCTATGGAATGAGCAGTTCTTC	CASSPGTGLWNEQFF
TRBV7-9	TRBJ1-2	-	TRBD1	TGTGCCAGCAGCTATCGGACAGGGTTCTTCTGGAATGGCTACACCTTC	CASSYRTGFFWNGYTF
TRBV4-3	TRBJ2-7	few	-	TGCGCCAGCAGCCAAGATGAGACCGCGGAGTACGAGCAGTACTTC	CASSQDETAEYEQYF
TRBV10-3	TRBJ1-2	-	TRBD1	TGTGCCATCAGTGACAGGGGGCGGTCGGATTGGGGCTACACCTTC	CAISDRGRSDWGYTF
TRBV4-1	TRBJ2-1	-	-	TGCGCCAGCAGCCAACAAAACACCCTACTAGAGACCAATGAGCAGTTCTTC	CASSQQNTLLETNEQFF
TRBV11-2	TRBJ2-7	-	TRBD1	TGTGCCAGCAGCACCTACCCGGGACAGGGGGGACCCGAGCAGTACTTC	CASSTYPGQGGPEQYF
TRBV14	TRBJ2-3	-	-	TGTGCCAGCAGCCAAGCAGTCAGGGGCACAGATACGCAGTATTTT	CASSQAVRGTDTQYF
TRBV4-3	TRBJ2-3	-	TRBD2	TGCGCCAGCAGCCAAGATCATTTTAGCGGGGGTTCTACAGATACGCAGTATTTT	CASSQDHFSGGSTDTQYF
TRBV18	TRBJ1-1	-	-	TGTGCCAGCTCACCACCGGAGCTGAGGTCCGCCTCTGAAGCTTTCTTT	CASSPPELRSASEAFF
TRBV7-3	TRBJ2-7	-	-	TGTGCCAGCAGCGCGGAAACCCTCAACGAGCAGTACTTC	CASSAETLNEQYF
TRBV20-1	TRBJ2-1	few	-	TGCAGTGCTGAAGACGGGAATGAGCAGTTCTTC	CSAEDGNEQFF
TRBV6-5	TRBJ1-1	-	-	TGTGCCAGCAGTTACTCAGAGGCAAGGAACACTGAAGCTTTCTTT	CASSYSEARNTEAFF
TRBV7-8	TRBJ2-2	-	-	TGTGCCAGCAGCTTATCCAGTAACCCGGGGGCCGGGGAGCTGTTTTTT	CASSLSSNPGAGELFF
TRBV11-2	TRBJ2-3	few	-	TGTGCCAGCAGCTCTTACAGGGCCCTGCTTAGCACAGATACGCAGTATTTT	CASSSYRALLSTDTQYF
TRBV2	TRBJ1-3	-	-	TGTGCCAGCAGGCATGACTACGCAGGAAACACCATATATTTT	CASRHDYAGNTIYF
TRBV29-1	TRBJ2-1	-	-	TGCAGCGCCGACAGGTACAATGAGCAGTTCTTC	CSADRYNEQFF
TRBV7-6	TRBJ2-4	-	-	TGTGCCAGCAGTCCTGACATAGCCAAAAACATTCAGTACTTC	CASSPDIAKNIQYF
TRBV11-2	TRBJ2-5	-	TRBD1	TGTGCCAGCAGCGTCACCAGGGACAGACAAGAGACCCAGTACTTC	CASSVTRDRQETQYF
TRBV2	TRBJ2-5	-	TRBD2	TGTGCCAGCAGTGATAGAAGCGGGAGAGGAGAGACCCAGTACTTC	CASSDRSGRGETQYF
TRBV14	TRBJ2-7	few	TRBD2	TGTGCCAGCAGGACTAGCGGGAGTCCCTACGAGCAGTACTTC	CASRTSGSPYEQYF
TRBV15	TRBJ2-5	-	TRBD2	TGTGCCACCACAACAGAGCTAGCGGGGAGTGGAGAGACCCAGTACTTC	CATTTELAGSGETQYF
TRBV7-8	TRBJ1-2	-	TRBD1	TGTGCCAGCAGCTTAAGAGAGGGACAGGGGGTTCGTGGCTACACCTTC	CASSLREGQGVRGYTF
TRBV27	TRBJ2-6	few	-	TGTGCCAGCAGTTTATCCGCGGTGGGAGACTCTGGGGCCAACGTCCTGACTTTC	CASSLSAVGDSGANVLTF
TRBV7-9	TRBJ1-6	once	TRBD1	TGTGCCAGCAGCTTAACAGGGGATTCACCCCTCCACTTT	CASSLTGDSPLHF